This TCR beta chain was sequenced for a study of T cell responses to AZD1222 COVID-19 vaccine. About the study: Analysis merged second doses at about 4 or about 12 weeks. Study-level results: Nearly half of the spike-specific TCRs reportedly recognize variant regions that carry no mutations. In a largely white British group with more females than males, clonal diversity was possibly underestimated. Elevations in Spike-specific TCR breadth and depth followed administration of two AZD1222 doses.

This CDR3 region has 15 residues. V gave up 5 bases and J gave up 4 bases, with 18 bases separating them. Per germline, CDR1 LGHNA and CDR2 YSLEER. A remark on this clone: What it recognizes is unknown.

This table comes from immunoSEQ multiplex PCR, and its TCRdb copy is limited to in-frame clones, with some not included. The profile shows roughly 100,000 clones, more than 75% of them singletons. V is TRBV4-3 and J is TRBJ2-7; no reliable D call. The sequencing used peripheral blood, collected on day 0 of AZD1222 vaccination. This TCR came from an adult in good health. CDR3 loop: CASSTDLSNVYEQYF. As DNA, the CDR3 is TGCGCCAGCAGCACCGACTTGTCTAATGTTTACGAGCAGTACTTC.